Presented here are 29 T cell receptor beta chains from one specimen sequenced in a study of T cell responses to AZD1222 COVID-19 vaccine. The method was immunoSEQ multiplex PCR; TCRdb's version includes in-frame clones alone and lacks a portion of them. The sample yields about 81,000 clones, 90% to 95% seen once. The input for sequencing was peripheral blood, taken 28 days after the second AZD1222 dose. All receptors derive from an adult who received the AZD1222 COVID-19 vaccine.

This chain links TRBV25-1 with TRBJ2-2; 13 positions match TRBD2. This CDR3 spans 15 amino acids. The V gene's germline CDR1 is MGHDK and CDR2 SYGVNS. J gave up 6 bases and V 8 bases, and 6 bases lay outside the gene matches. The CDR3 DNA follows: TGTGCCAGCTCCCGGACTAGCGGGAGTCCCGGGGAGCTGTTTTTT. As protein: CASSRTSGSPGELFF.

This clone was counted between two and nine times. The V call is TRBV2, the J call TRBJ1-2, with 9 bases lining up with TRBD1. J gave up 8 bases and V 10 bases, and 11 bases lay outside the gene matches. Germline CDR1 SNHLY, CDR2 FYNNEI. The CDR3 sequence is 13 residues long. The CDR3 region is CANPGTGSSGYTF. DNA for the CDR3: TGTGCCAATCCCGGGACAGGGTCTTCCGGCTACACCTTC. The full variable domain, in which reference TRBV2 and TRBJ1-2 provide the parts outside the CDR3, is EPEVTQTPSHQVTQMGQEVILRCVPISNHLYFYWYRQILGQKVEFLVSFYNNEISEKSEIFDDQFSVERPDGSNFTLKIRSTKLEDSAMYFCANPGTGSSGYTFGSGTRLTVV.

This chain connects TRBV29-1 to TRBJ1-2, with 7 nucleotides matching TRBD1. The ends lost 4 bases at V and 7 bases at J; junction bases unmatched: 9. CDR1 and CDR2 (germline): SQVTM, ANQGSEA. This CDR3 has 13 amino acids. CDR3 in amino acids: CSVVHRGYTGYTF. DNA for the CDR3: TGCAGCGTTGTACACAGGGGCTATACTGGCTACACCTTC.

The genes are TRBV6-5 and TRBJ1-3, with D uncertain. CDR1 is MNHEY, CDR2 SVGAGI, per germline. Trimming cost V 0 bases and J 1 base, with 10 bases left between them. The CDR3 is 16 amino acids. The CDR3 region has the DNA TGTGCCAGCAGTTACTCGATGGCCCATTCTGGAAACACCATATATTTT. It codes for CASSYSMAHSGNTIYF.

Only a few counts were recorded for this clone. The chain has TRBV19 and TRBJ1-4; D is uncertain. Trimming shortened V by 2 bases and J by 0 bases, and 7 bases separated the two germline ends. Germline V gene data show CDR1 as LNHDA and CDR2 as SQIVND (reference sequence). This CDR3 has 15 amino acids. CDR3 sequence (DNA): TGTGCCAGTAGTATAACAGCAGCAACTAATGAAAAACTGTTTTTT. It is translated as CASSITAATNEKLFF.

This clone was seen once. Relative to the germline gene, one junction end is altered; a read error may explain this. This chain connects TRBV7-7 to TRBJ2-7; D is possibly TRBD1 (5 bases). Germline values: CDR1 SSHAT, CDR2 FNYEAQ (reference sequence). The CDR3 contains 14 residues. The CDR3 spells CASSPDSWYGEQYF. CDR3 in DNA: TGTGCTAGCAGCCCAGACAGTTGGTATGGGGAGCAGTACTTC.

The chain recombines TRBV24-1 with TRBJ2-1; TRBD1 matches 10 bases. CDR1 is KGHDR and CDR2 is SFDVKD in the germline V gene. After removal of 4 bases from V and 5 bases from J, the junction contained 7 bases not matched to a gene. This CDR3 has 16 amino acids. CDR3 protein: CATSDNDRGHNNEQFF. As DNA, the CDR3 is TGTGCCACCAGTGACAACGACAGGGGGCATAACAATGAGCAGTTCTTC.

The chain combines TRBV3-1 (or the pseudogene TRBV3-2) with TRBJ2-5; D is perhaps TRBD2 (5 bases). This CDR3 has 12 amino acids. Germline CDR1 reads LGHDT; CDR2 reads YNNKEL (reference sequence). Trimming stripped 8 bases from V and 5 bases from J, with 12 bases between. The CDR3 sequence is CASCYGVETQYF. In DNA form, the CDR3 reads TGTGCCAGCTGTTACGGGGTCGAGACCCAGTACTTC.

The CDR3 sequence: CASSPPGVTEAFF. In nucleotides, the CDR3 is TGTGCCAGCAGTCCCCCAGGGGTCACTGAAGCTTTCTTT. The chain has TRBV6-6 and TRBJ1-1; the D gene is possibly TRBD1 (6 bases). V lost 5 bases and J 4 bases, leaving 11 bases between the germline ends. The CDR3 loop spans 13 amino acids. The germline V gene has CDR1 MNHNY and CDR2 SVGAGI (reference sequence).

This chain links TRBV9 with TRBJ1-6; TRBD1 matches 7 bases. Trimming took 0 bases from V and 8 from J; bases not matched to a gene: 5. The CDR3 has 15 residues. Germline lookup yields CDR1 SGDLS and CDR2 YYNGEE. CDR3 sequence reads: CASSVGQGEYSPLHF. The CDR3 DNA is TGTGCCAGCAGCGTAGGTCAGGGGGAATATTCACCCCTCCACTTT.

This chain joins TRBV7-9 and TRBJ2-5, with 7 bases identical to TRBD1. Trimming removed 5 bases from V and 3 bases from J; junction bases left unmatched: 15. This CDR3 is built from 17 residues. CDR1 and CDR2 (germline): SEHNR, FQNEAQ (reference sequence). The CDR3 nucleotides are TGTGCCAGCAGCCCCACCCCCTCGACAGGGCGGGAAGAGACCCAGTACTTC. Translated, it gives CASSPTPSTGREETQYF.

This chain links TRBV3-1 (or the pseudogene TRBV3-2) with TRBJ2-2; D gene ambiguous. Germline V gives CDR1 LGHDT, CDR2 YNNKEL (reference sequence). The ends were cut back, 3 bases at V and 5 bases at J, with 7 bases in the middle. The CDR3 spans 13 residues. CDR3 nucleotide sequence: TGTGCCAGCAGCCACTCGGGTACCGGGGAGCTGTTTTTT. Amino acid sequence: CASSHSGTGELFF.

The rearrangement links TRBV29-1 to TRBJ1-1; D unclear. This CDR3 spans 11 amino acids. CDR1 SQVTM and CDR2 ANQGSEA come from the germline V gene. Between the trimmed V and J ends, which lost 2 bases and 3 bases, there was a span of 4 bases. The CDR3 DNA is TGCAGCGTTGAAATGGACACTGAAGCTTTCTTT. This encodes CSVEMDTEAFF.

The CDR3 DNA is TGTGCCAGCAGCCGGGACACCTCTACGCAGTATTTT. This encodes CASSRDTSTQYF. The V and J genes are TRBV11-1 and TRBJ2-3; perhaps TRBD1 as D (6 bases). From germline, CDR1 is SGHAT and CDR2 FQDESV (reference sequence). The V end lost 5 bases, the J end lost 8 bases, and 11 bases lay between the germline ends. CDR3 length: 12 amino acids.

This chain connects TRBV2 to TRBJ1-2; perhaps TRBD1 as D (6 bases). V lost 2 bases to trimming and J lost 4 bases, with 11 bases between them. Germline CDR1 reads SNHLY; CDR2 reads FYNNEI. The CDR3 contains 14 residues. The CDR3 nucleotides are TGTGCCAGCAGTGAACAGGGGAGCGTCTATGGCTACACCTTC. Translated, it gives CASSEQGSVYGYTF.

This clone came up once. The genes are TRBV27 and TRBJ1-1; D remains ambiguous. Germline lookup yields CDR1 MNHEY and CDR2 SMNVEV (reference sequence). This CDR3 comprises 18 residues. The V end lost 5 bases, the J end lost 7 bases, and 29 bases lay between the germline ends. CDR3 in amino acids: CASSVMTPGVPVRSEAFF. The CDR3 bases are TGTGCCAGCAGTGTAATGACACCGGGAGTCCCAGTGAGGAGTGAAGCTTTCTTT.

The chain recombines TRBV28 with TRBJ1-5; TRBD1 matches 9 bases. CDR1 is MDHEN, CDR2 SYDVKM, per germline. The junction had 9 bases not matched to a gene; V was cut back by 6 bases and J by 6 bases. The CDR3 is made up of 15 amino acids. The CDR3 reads CASRIQGAGSQPQHF. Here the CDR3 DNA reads TGTGCCAGCAGAATACAGGGGGCTGGTAGTCAGCCCCAGCATTTT.

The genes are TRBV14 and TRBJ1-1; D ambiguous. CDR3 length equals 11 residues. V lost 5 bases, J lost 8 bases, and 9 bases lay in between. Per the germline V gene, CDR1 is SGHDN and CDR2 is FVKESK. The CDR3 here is CASSFRTEAFF. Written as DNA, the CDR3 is TGTGCCAGCAGCTTCCGGACGGAAGCTTTCTTT.

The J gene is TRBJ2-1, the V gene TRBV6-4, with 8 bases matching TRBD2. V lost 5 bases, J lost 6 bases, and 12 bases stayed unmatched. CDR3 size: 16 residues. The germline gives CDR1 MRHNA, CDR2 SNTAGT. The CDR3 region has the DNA TGTGCCAGCAGTAATCTAGCGGGCGGCGAAGTCAATGAGCAGTTCTTC. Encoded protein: CASSNLAGGEVNEQFF.

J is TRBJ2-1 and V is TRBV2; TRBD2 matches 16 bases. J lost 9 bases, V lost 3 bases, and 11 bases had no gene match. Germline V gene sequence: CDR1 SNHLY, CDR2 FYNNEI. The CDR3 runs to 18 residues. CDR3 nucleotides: TGTGCCAGCAGTGATCAAGTTTTTGGGACTAGCGGGAGGGGTGAGCAGTTCTTC. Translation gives CASSDQVFGTSGRGEQFF.

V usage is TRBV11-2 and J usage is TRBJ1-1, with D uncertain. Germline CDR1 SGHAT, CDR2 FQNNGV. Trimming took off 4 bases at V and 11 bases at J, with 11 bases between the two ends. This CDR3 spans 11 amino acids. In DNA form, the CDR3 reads TGTGCCAGCAGCTCTGGGCCAGACGCTTTCTTT. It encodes CASSSGPDAFF.

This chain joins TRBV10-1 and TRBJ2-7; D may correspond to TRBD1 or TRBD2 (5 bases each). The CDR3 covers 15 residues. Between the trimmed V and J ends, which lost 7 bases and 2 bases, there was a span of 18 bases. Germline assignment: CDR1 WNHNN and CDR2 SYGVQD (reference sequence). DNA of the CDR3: TGCGCCAGCATCAAGACGGGGCTAGCTACCTACGAGCAGTACTTC. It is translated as CASIKTGLATYEQYF.

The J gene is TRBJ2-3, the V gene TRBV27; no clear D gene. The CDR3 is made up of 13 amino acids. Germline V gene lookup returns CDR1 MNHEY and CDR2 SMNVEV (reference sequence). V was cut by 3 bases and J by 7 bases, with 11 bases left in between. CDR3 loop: CASSFRFSNTQYF. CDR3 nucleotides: TGTGCCAGCAGTTTCAGGTTTTCCAATACGCAGTATTTT.

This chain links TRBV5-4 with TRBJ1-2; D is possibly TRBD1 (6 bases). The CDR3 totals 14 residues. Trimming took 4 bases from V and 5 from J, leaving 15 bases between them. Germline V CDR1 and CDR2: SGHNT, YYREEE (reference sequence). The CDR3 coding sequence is TGTGCCAGCAGCACGGACAGCGGATTATATGGCTACACCTTC. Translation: CASSTDSGLYGYTF.

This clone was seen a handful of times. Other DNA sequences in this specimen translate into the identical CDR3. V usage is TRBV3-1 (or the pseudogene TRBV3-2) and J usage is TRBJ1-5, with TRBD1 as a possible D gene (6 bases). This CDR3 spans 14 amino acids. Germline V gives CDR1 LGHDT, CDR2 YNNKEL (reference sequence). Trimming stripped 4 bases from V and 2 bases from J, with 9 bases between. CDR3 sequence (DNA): TGTGCCAGCAGCCGAAGACAGGGCAATCAGCCCCAGCATTTT. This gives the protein CASSRRQGNQPQHF.

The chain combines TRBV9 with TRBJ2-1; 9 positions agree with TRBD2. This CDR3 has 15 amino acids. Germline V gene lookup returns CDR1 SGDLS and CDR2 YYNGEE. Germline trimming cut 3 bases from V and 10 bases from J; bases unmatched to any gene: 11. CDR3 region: CASSAQLAGVGEQFF. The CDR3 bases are TGTGCCAGCAGCGCTCAGTTAGCGGGAGTCGGAGAGCAGTTCTTC.

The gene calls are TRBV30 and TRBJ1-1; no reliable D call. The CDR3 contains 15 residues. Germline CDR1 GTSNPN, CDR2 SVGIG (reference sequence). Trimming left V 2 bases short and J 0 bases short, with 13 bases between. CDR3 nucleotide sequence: TGTGCCTGGAGTCCCCCTGGGGTCATGAACACTGAAGCTTTCTTT. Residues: CAWSPPGVMNTEAFF. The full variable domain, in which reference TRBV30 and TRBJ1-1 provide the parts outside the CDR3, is SQTIHQWPATLVQPVGSPLSLECTVEGTSNPNLYWYRQAAGRGLQLLFYSVGIGQISSEVPQNLSASRPQDRQFILSSKKLLLSDSGFYLCAWSPPGVMNTEAFFGQGTRLTVV.

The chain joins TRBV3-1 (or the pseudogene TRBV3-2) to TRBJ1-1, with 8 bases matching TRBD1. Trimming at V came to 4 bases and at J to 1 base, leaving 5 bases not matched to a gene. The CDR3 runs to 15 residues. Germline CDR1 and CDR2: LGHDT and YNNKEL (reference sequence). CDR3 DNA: TGTGCCAGCAGCCGCGACAGGGGATCGAACACTGAAGCTTTCTTT. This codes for CASSRDRGSNTEAFF.

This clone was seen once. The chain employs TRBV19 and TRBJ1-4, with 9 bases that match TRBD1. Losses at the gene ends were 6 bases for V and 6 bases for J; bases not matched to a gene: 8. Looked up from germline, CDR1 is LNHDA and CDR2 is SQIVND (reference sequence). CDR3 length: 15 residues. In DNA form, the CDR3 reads TGTGCCAGTAGCCAAAACAGGGGGCTTTATGAAAAACTGTTTTTT. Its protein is CASSQNRGLYEKLFF.